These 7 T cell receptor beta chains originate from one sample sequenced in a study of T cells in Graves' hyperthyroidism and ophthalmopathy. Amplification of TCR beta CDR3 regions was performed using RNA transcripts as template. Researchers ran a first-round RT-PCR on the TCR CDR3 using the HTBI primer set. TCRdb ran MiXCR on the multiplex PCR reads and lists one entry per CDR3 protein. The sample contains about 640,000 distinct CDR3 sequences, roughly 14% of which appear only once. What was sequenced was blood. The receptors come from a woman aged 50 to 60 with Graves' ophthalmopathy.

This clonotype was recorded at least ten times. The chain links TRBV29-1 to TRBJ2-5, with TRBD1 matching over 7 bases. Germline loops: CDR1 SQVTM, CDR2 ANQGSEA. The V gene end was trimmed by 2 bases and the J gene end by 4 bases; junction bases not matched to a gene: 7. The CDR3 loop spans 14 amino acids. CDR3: CSVEQGQLPETQYF. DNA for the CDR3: TGCAGCGTTGAACAGGGACAGCTTCCAGAGACCCAGTACTTC. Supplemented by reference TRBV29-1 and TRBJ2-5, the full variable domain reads SAVISQKPSRDICQRGTSLTIQCQVDSQVTMMFWYRQQPGQSLTLIATANQGSEATYESGFVIDKFPISRPNLTFSTLTVSNMSPEDSSIYLCSVEQGQLPETQYFGPGTRLLVL.

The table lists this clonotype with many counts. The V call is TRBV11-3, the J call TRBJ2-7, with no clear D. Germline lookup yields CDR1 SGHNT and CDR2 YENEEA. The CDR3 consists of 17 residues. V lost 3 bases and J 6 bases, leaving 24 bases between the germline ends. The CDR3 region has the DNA TGTGCCAGCAGCTTCGATCGGAAAGAACCGGTCAGGCTCGAGCAGTACTTC. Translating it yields CASSFDRKEPVRLEQYF.

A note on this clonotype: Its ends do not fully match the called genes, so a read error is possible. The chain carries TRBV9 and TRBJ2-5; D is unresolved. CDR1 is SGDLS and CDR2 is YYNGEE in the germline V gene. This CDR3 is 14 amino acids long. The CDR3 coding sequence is TGTGCCTGCAGCGTTTTCGGGCTAGAAGAGACCCAGTACTTC. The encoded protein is CACSVFGLEETQYF.

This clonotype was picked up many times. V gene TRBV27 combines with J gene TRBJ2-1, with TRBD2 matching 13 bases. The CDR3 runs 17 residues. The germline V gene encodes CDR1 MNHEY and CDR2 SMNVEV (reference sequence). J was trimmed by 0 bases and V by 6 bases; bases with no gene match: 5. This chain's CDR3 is CASRGGLAGLSYNEQFF. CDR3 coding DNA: TGTGCCAGCAGGGGGGGACTAGCGGGGCTCTCCTACAATGAGCAGTTCTTC.

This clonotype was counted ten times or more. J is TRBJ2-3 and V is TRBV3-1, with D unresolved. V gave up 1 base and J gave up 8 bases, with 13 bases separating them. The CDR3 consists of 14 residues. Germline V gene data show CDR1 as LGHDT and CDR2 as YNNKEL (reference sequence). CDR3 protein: CASSQVAASGTQYF. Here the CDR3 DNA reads TGTGCCAGCAGCCAAGTGGCAGCATCAGGTACGCAGTATTTT.

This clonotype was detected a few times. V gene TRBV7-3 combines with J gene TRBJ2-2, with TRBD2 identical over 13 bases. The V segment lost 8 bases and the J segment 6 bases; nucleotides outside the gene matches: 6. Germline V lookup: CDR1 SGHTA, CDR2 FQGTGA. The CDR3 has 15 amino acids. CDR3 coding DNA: TGTGCCAGCGGGGGGACTAGCGGGATAGCCGGGGAGCTGTTTTTT. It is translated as CASGGTSGIAGELFF.

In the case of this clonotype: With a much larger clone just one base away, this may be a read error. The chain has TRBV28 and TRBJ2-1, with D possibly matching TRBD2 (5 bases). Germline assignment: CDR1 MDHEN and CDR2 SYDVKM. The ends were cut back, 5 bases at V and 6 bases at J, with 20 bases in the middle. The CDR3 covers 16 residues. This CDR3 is CASSDTAEAAANEQFF. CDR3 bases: TGTGCCAGCAGTGATACGGCAGAGGCAGCGGCCAATGAGCAGTTCTTC.